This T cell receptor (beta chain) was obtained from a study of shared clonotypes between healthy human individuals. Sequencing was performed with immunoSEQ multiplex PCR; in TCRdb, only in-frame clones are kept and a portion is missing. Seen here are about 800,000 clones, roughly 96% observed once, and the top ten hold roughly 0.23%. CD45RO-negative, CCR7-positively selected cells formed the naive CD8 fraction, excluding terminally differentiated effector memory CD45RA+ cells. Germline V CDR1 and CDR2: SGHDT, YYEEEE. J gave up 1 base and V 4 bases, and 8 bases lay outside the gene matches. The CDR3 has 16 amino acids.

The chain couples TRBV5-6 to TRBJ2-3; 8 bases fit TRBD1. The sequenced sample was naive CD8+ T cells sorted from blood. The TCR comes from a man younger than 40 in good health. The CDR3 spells CASSQSPGQGTDTQYF. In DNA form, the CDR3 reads TGTGCCAGCAGCCAGTCCCCGGGACAGGGCACAGATACGCAGTATTTT.